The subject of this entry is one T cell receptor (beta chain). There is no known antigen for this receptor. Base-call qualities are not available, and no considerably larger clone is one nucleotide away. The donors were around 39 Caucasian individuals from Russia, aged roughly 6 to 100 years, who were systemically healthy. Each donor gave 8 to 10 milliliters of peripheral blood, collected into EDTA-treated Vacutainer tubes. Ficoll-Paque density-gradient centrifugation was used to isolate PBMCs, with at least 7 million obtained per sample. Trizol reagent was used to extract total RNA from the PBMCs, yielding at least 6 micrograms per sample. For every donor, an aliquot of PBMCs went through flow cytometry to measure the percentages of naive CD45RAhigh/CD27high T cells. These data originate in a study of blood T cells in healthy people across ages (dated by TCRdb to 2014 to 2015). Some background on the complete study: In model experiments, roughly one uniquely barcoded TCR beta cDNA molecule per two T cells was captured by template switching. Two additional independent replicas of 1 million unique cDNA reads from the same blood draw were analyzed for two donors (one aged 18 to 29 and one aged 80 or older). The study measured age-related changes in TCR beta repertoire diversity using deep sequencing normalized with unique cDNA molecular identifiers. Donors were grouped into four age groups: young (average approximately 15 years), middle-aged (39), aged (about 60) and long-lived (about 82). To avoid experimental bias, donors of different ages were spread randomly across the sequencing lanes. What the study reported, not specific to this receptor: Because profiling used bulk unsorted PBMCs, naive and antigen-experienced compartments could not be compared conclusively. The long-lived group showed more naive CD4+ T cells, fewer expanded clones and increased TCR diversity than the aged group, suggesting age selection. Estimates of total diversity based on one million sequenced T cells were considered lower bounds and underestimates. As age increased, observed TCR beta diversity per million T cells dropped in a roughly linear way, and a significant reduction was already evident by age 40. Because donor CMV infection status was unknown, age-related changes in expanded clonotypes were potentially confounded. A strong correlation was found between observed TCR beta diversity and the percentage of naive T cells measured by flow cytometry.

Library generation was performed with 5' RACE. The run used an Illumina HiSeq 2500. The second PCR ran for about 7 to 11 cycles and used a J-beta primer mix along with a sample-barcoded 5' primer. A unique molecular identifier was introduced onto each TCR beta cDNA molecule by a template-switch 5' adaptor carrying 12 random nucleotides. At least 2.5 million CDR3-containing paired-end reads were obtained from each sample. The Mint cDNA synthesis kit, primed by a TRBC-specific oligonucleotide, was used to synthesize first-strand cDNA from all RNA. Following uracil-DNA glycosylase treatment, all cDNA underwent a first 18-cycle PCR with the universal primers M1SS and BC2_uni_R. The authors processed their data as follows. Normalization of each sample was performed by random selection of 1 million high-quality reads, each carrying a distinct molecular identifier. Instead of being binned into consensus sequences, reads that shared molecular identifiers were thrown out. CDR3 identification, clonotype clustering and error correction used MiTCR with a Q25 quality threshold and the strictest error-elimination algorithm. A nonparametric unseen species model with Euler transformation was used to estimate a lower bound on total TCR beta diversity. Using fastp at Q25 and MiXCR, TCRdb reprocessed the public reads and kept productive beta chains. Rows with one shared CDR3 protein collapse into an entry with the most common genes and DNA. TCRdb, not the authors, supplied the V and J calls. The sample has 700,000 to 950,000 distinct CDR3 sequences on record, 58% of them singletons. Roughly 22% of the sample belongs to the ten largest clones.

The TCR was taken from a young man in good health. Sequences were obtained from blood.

The nucleotide sequence reads TGCAGCGTGGGGTGGAGATTTGAGATACAGAAGGAGCAGTTCTTC. This encodes CSVGWRFEIQKEQFF. Rearrangement joined TRBV29-1 to TRBJ2-1; the D segment cannot be called with confidence. A distance of 25 bases separates the germline ends of V and J, which lose 6 bases and 10 bases respectively. The cysteine opens and the phenylalanine closes a CDR3 of 15 amino acids. Only the CDR3 region is kept as DNA, spanning 45 bases read in frame from base 1. The germline V gene provides CDR1 SQVTM and CDR2 ANQGSEA.